The 26 T cell receptor beta chains in this list originate from one sample, sequenced in a study of T cell responses to AZD1222 COVID-19 vaccine (dated by TCRdb to 2020 to 2023). Libraries were made using the immunoSEQ multiplex PCR assay. TCRdb took over this immuneACCESS table, retaining in-frame rearrangements with V and J assigned. Such tables are incomplete; in checked studies, under half of the missing clones stem from an unresolved V gene, and the remainder is unexplained. In this sample the table shows 150,000 to 200,000 clones, just over 90% of which occur a single time. Of the sample, around 0.99% falls within the top ten clones. Explained via the paper, the time point label denotes: about 28 days (+/-7) after the second vaccine dose. Sequenced here: peripheral blood, sampled 28 days after the second AZD1222 dose. The receptors come from an adult who received the AZD1222 COVID-19 vaccine.

The chain employs TRBV27 and TRBJ2-1; 14 positions match TRBD2. The J segment lost 6 bases and the V segment lost 7 bases, leaving 5 bases of the junction unmatched. CDR3 size: 15 residues. The germline CDR1 and CDR2 sequences are MNHEY and SMNVEV (reference sequence). Here the CDR3 reads CASTIGLAGGNEQFF. The CDR3 DNA follows: TGTGCCAGCACCATAGGACTAGCGGGGGGCAATGAGCAGTTCTTC.

This chain connects TRBV15 to TRBJ2-2; D is perhaps TRBD1 or TRBD2 (5 bases each). From germline, CDR1 is LNHNV and CDR2 YYDKDF (reference sequence). V gave up 5 bases and J gave up 6 bases, with 16 bases separating them. The CDR3 consists of 15 residues. The DNA of the CDR3 is TGTGCCACCAGCTGGCGGACTCAAGGGGCCGGGGAGCTGTTTTTT. It encodes CATSWRTQGAGELFF.

The chain combines TRBV5-1 with TRBJ2-1; a weak D match, TRBD1 (6 bases). Trimming pared 5 bases from V and 7 bases from J, leaving 13 bases between. Germline V CDR1 and CDR2: SGHRS, YFSETQ. CDR3 size: 13 residues. The CDR3 bases are TGCGCCAGCAGTTCCGGGACATCGAATGAGCAGTTCTTC. Translating gives CASSSGTSNEQFF.

V usage is TRBV9 and J usage is TRBJ2-3; 8 positions agree with TRBD1. The V gene's germline CDR1 is SGDLS and CDR2 YYNGEE. V lost 3 bases, J lost 4 bases, and 10 bases stayed unmatched. CDR3 length equals 16 residues. This CDR3 reads CASSGLGRGQADTQYF. The CDR3 DNA reads TGTGCCAGCAGCGGACTGGGCAGGGGGCAGGCAGATACGCAGTATTTT.

The chain combines TRBV2 with TRBJ1-1, with 10 bases lining up with TRBD1. Per germline, CDR1 SNHLY and CDR2 FYNNEI. J gave up 8 bases and V 4 bases, and 10 bases lay outside the gene matches. The CDR3 spans 15 residues. This CDR3 is CASSGTGGSLREAFF. The CDR3 DNA is TGTGCCAGCAGTGGGACAGGGGGTTCGTTAAGGGAAGCTTTCTTT. The whole variable domain, remainder taken from reference TRBV2 and TRBJ1-1, is EPEVTQTPSHQVTQMGQEVILRCVPISNHLYFYWYRQILGQKVEFLVSFYNNEISEKSEIFDDQFSVERPDGSNFTLKIRSTKLEDSAMYFCASSGTGGSLREAFFGQGTRLTVV.

This chain connects TRBV9 to TRBJ1-3; possibly TRBD1 for D (5 bases). Trimming removed 4 bases at V and 0 bases at J, with 26 bases between. Germline V lookup: CDR1 SGDLS, CDR2 YYNGEE. The CDR3 is made up of 20 amino acids. CDR3 sequence (DNA): TGTGCCAGCAGCCGCCCTTCACCCCCAGCCAGGGAGAGCTCTGGAAACACCATATATTTT. It yields the protein CASSRPSPPARESSGNTIYF.

The CDR3 coding sequence is TGTGCCAGCAGTGAATGGACTAGCGGGGGAGAGACCCAGTACTTC. Its translation: CASSEWTSGGETQYF. The V and J genes are TRBV6-1 and TRBJ2-5, with 13 bases aligning to TRBD2. Germline V gene data show CDR1 as MNHNS and CDR2 as SASEGT. J was trimmed by 4 bases and V by 2 bases; bases with no gene match: 1. The CDR3 totals 15 residues.

This rearrangement joins TRBV5-1 to TRBJ2-7; 8 bases align to TRBD2. The CDR3 consists of 15 residues. In germline, CDR1 is SGHRS, CDR2 YFSETQ. The ends lost 4 bases at V and 1 base at J; junction bases unmatched: 7. The CDR3, as DNA: TGCGCCAGCAGCCTTAGGCGGGGGGAATCCTACGAGCAGTACTTC. It yields the protein CASSLRRGESYEQYF.

V usage is TRBV5-6 and J usage is TRBJ1-2; a possible D gene is TRBD1 (5 bases). Per the germline V gene, CDR1 is SGHDT and CDR2 is YYEEEE. The V end lost 0 bases, the J end lost 4 bases, and 10 bases lay between the germline ends. This CDR3 contains 14 residues. The chain's CDR3 is CASSLGGAIYGYTF. DNA of the CDR3: TGTGCCAGCAGCTTGGGGGGCGCGATCTATGGCTACACCTTC.

The chain is built from TRBV5-8 and TRBJ1-2; 7 bases are shared with TRBD1. CDR1 SGHTS and CDR2 YDEGEE come from the germline V gene. The CDR3 has 13 residues. V gave up 4 bases and J gave up 3 bases; unmatched junction bases: 3. The CDR3 coding sequence is TGTGCCAGCAGCAGTACAGGGGACTATGGCTACACCTTC. This encodes CASSSTGDYGYTF.

The chain uses TRBV5-5 and TRBJ2-7, with a possible D match to TRBD1 (6 bases). Germline V CDR1 and CDR2: SGHKS, YYEKEE (reference sequence). The CDR3 is 13 amino acids. Trimming cost V 3 bases and J 1 base, with 8 bases left between them. CDR3 loop: CASSYDRSYEQYF. CDR3 in DNA: TGTGCCAGCAGCTACGACAGGTCCTACGAGCAGTACTTC.

V is TRBV4-1 and J is TRBJ2-2; D assignment may be TRBD1 or TRBD2 (6 bases each). V was pared by 0 bases and J by 0 bases, with 8 bases between. CDR1 and CDR2 from the germline V gene are MGHRA and YSYEKL. This CDR3 has 16 residues. This CDR3 is CASSQDGGPNTGELFF. Here the CDR3 DNA reads TGCGCCAGCAGCCAAGATGGGGGGCCGAACACCGGGGAGCTGTTTTTT.

This chain uses TRBV3-1 (or the pseudogene TRBV3-2) with TRBJ2-5; unclear D gene. The CDR3 is made up of 15 amino acids. From germline, CDR1 is LGHDT and CDR2 YNNKEL (reference sequence). Trimming took 0 bases from V and 2 from J, leaving 10 bases between them. The chain's CDR3 is CASSQEWNRQETQYF. The CDR3 DNA reads TGTGCCAGCAGCCAAGAGTGGAACAGACAAGAGACCCAGTACTTC.

The J gene is TRBJ1-4, the V gene TRBV6-5, with D unresolved. CDR3 length equals 16 residues. Per the germline V gene, CDR1 is MNHEY and CDR2 is SVGAGI. Trimming took off 0 bases at V and 7 bases at J, with 15 bases between the two ends. CDR3 residues: CASSYSFTRQSEKLFF. The DNA of the CDR3 is TGTGCCAGCAGTTACTCTTTTACGCGGCAGAGTGAAAAACTGTTTTTT.

This clone was recorded a few times. V is TRBV2 and J is TRBJ1-6; 7 bases align to TRBD1. This CDR3 has 14 residues. Looked up from germline, CDR1 is SNHLY and CDR2 is FYNNEI. V shed 5 bases and J 7 bases; nucleotides not matched to a gene: 5. In DNA, the CDR3 is TGTGCCAGCAGTCGACAGGGAAACAATTCACCCCTCCACTTT. It yields the protein CASSRQGNNSPLHF.

The chain couples TRBV10-3 to TRBJ1-2; D may be TRBD1 (5 bases). Germline CDR1 reads ENHRY; CDR2 reads SYGVKD. V lost 10 bases and J 2 bases, leaving 11 bases between the germline ends. The CDR3 length is 12 residues. This CDR3 reads CATGTENYGYTF. In DNA form, the CDR3 reads TGTGCCACCGGGACGGAGAACTATGGCTACACCTTC.

The chain joins TRBV5-4 to TRBJ2-2; D perhaps matches TRBD1 (6 bases). The V gene's germline CDR1 is SGHNT and CDR2 YYREEE (reference sequence). V shed 4 bases and J shed 7 bases, with 8 bases lying between them. This CDR3 spans 12 amino acids. The CDR3 reads CASSQGIGELFF. For the CDR3, the DNA is TGTGCCAGCAGCCAGGGGATCGGGGAGCTGTTTTTT.

The rearrangement uses TRBV29-1 and TRBJ2-5, with 7 bases aligning to TRBD2. J gave up 4 bases and V 5 bases, and 10 bases lay outside the gene matches. The CDR3 spans 14 residues. Germline-derived CDR1 and CDR2 are SQVTM and ANQGSEA. This CDR3 reads CSVSSGLRPETQYF. CDR3 nucleotide sequence: TGCAGCGTTTCTTCGGGACTACGCCCAGAGACCCAGTACTTC.

V usage is TRBV25-1 and J usage is TRBJ1-1; D may be TRBD1 (6 bases). Trimming pared 4 bases from V and 7 bases from J, leaving 16 bases between. This CDR3 has 14 residues. In germline, CDR1 is MGHDK, CDR2 SYGVNS. The CDR3 DNA reads as TGTGCCAGCAGTGCTCGCCACCCAGGGGATGAAGCTTTCTTT. This translates into CASSARHPGDEAFF.

The CDR3 reads CASSRDRSSGNTIYF. The DNA for the CDR3 is TGTGCCAGCAGTCGGGACAGAAGCTCTGGAAACACCATATATTTT. The chain couples TRBV2 to TRBJ1-3; 7 nucleotides agree with TRBD1. The ends lost 5 bases at V and 0 bases at J; junction bases unmatched: 4. The CDR3 covers 15 residues. CDR1 is SNHLY and CDR2 is FYNNEI in the germline V gene.

This clone has only a few counts. The chain carries TRBV4-2 and TRBJ1-6, with a tentative D call TRBD1 (6 bases). Looked up from germline, CDR1 is LGHNA and CDR2 is YNFKEQ. This CDR3 spans 18 amino acids. The ends were cut back, 0 bases at V and 9 bases at J, with 21 bases in the middle. The CDR3 nucleotides read TGTGCCAGCAGCCAAGATCCCATAATAGGGGGGGCGCCTTCACCCCTCCACTTT. Translation: CASSQDPIIGGAPSPLHF.

This chain connects TRBV11-2 to TRBJ1-1; D is uncertain. Between the trimmed V and J ends, which lost 2 bases and 8 bases, there was a span of 12 bases. The CDR3 spans 13 residues. Germline CDR1 reads SGHAT; CDR2 reads FQNNGV. CDR3 sequence reads: CASSLQRISEAFF. CDR3 nucleotide sequence: TGTGCCAGCAGCTTACAACGGATAAGCGAAGCTTTCTTT.

The chain is built from TRBV19 and TRBJ2-7, with TRBD1 matching over 7 bases. The junction had 11 bases not matched to a gene; V was cut back by 5 bases and J by 4 bases. CDR3 length: 15 amino acids. Germline lookup yields CDR1 LNHDA and CDR2 SQIVND (reference sequence). The CDR3 DNA reads TGTGCCAGTAGTCCCCCCGGGACAGAGACATACGAGCAGTACTTC. Translated: CASSPPGTETYEQYF.

The chain combines TRBV9 with TRBJ1-4; no clear D. Germline V gene sequence: CDR1 SGDLS, CDR2 YYNGEE. There are 12 residues in the CDR3. Trimming stripped 4 bases from V and 9 bases from J, with 10 bases between. The CDR3 loop is CASSLEGKKLFF. Here the CDR3 DNA reads TGTGCCAGCAGCCTGGAAGGGAAAAAACTGTTTTTT.

This chain connects TRBV19 to TRBJ2-2; D gene uncertain. CDR1 LNHDA and CDR2 SQIVND come from the germline V gene (reference sequence). The germline V and J ends were trimmed by 6 bases and 6 bases, with 2 bases remaining between them. The CDR3 extends over 10 amino acids. The CDR3 nucleotides are TGTGCCAGTAGGGCCGGGGAGCTGTTTTTT. It yields the protein CASRAGELFF.

In this sample, this clone turned up a few times. V gene TRBV29-1 combines with J gene TRBJ1-4; D is perhaps TRBD1 (6 bases). V lost 4 bases and J 2 bases, leaving 11 bases between the germline ends. The CDR3 loop spans 14 amino acids. The germline V gene encodes CDR1 SQVTM and CDR2 ANQGSEA. CDR3 DNA sequence: TGCAGCGTTGGGGGAACAGGGACTAATGAAAAACTGTTTTTT. Amino acids: CSVGGTGTNEKLFF. The full variable domain, its missing parts supplied by reference TRBV29-1 and TRBJ1-4, is SAVISQKPSRDICQRGTSLTIQCQVDSQVTMMFWYRQQPGQSLTLIATANQGSEATYESGFVIDKFPISRPNLTFSTLTVSNMSPEDSSIYLCSVGGTGTNEKLFFGSGTQLSVL.